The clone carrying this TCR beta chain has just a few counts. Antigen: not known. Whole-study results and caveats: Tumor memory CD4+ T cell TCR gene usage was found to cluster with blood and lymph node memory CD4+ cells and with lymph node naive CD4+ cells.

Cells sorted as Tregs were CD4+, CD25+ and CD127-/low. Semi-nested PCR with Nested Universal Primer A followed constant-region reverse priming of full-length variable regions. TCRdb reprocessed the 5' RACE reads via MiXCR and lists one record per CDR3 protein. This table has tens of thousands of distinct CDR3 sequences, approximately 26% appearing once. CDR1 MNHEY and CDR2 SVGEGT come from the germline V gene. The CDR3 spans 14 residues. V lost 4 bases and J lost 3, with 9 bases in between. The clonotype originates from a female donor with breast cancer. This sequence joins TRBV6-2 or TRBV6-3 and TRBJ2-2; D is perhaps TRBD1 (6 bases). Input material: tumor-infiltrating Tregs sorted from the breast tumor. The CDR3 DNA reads TGTGCCAGCAGTTTGGCAGGGGACACCGGGGAGCTGTTTTTT. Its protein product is CASSLAGDTGELFF.